This T cell receptor beta chain was found in a study of blood T cells in healthy people across ages (dated by TCRdb to about 2015). Regarding the study in general: In model experiments, template switching captured roughly one uniquely barcoded TCR beta cDNA molecule for every two T cells. Using deep sequencing normalized with unique cDNA molecular identifiers, the study measured how TCR beta repertoire diversity changes with age. Donors were grouped into four age groups: young (average approximately 16 years), middle-aged (39), aged (around 56) and long-lived (around 80). To avoid experimental bias, donors of different ages were spread randomly across the sequencing lanes. For two donors (one aged 18 to 29 and one aged 80 or older), the study analyzed two additional independent replicas of 1 million unique cDNA reads from the same blood draw. Broader findings and caveats from the paper: Bulk unsorted PBMC profiling prevented conclusive comparison of naive and antigen-experienced compartments. Because donor CMV infection status was unknown, age-related changes in expanded clonotypes were potentially confounded. Compared with the aged group, more naive CD4+ T cells, fewer expanded clones and increased TCR diversity were shown by the long-lived group, suggesting age selection. A strong correlation was found between observed TCR beta diversity and the percentage of naive T cells measured by flow cytometry. Estimates of total diversity based on one million sequenced T cells were regarded as lower bounds and as underestimates. As age increased, observed TCR beta diversity per million T cells dropped in a roughly linear way, and a significant reduction was already evident by age 40.

Details on this clonotype: The target of this receptor is not known. No base quality information exists; no much larger clone differs at one position.

Library generation was performed with 5' RACE. Instrument on record: Illumina HiSeq 2500. The second PCR ran for roughly 6 to 11 cycles and used a J-beta primer mix along with a sample-barcoded 5' primer. Each TCR beta cDNA molecule received a unique molecular identifier from a template-switch 5' adaptor carrying 12 random nucleotides. At least 3 million CDR3-containing paired-end reads were obtained from each sample. First-strand cDNA was synthesized from all RNA with the Mint cDNA synthesis kit, primed by a TRBC-specific oligonucleotide. All cDNA was treated with uracil-DNA glycosylase and then went through a first 18-cycle PCR with the universal primers M1SS and BC2_uni_R. Per the original workflow: For normalization, 1 million high-quality reads, each with a distinct molecular identifier, were randomly selected from each sample. Instead of being binned into consensus sequences, reads that shared molecular identifiers were thrown out. MiTCR, with a Q25 quality threshold and the strictest error-elimination algorithm, was used for CDR3 identification, clonotype clustering and error correction. A nonparametric unseen species model with Euler transformation was used to estimate lower-bound total TCR beta diversity. The public reads were reanalyzed by TCRdb: fastp trimming at Q25, MiXCR alignment, in-frame beta chains only. Rows with one shared CDR3 protein collapse into an entry with the most common genes and DNA. The V and J calls, along with clone size, are taken from TCRdb and not from the paper's own processing. This sample has 450,000 to 700,000 distinct CDR3 sequences in its table, and 25% to 30% of those were observed once. The biggest ten clones account for about 18% of the sample.

Donors were 35 to 40 systemically healthy Caucasian individuals from Russia aged roughly 6 to 90 years. Approximately 9.3 milliliters of peripheral blood were collected from each donor into EDTA-treated Vacutainer tubes. Ficoll-Paque density-gradient centrifugation was used to isolate PBMCs, with at least 6.5 million per sample. Total RNA was extracted from PBMCs with Trizol reagent, with at least 5 micrograms obtained per sample. For every donor, an aliquot of PBMCs went through flow cytometry to measure the percentages of naive CD45RAhigh/CD27high T cells. The germline V gene encodes CDR1 MNHEY and CDR2 SVGEGT. Trimming leaves V shorter by 5 bases and J shorter by 4 bases, with the junction holding 8 bases beyond the gene matches. The CDR3 spans 15 residues, from the cysteine through the phenylalanine. Only CDR3 DNA remains: 45 bases, in frame from the first base.

The chain is made from TRBV6-2 or TRBV6-3 and TRBJ1-1; 9 bases in the junction line up with TRBD1. This clonotype originated in a woman aged 65 to 85 in good health. Sample: blood. The CDR3 protein: CASSDNRGRVTEAFF. The nucleotide sequence is given as TGTGCCAGCAGTGACAACAGGGGGCGAGTCACTGAAGCTTTCTTT.